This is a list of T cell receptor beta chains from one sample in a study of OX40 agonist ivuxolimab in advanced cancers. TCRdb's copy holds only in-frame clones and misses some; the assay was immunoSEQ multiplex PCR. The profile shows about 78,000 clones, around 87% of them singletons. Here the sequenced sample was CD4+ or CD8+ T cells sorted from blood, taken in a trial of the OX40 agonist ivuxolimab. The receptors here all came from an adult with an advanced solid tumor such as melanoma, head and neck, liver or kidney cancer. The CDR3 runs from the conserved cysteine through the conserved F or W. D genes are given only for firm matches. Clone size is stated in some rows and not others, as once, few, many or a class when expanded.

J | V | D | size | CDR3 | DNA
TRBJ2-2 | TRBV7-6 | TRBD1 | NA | CASSPRTGNTGELFF | TGTGCCAGCAGCCCACGGACAGGGAACACCGGGGAGCTGTTTTTT
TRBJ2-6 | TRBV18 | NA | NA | CASSPSSASGANVLTF | TGTGCCAGCTCACCCTCCTCGGCGTCTGGGGCCAACGTCCTGACTTTC
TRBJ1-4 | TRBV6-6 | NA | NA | CASSYRSNEKLFF | TGTGCCAGCAGTTACCGGTCGAATGAAAAACTGTTTTTT
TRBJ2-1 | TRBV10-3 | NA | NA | CAISESSTANYNEQFF | TGTGCCATCAGTGAGTCTTCGACGGCCAACTACAATGAGCAGTTCTTC
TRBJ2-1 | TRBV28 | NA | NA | CASSLSPGTGAYNEQFF | TGTGCCAGCAGTTTATCCCCCGGGACGGGGGCCTACAATGAGCAGTTCTTC
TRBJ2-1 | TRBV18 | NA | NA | CASSPPGEYGEQFF | TGTGCCAGCTCACCACCGGGAGAATATGGGGAGCAGTTCTTC
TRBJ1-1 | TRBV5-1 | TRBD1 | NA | CASSLGTGGYTEAFF | TGCGCCAGCAGCCTGGGGACAGGGGGCTACACTGAAGCTTTCTTT
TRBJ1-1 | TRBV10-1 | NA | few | CASSEGRGIVGAFF | TGCGCCAGCAGTGAGGGGAGGGGGATAGTCGGAGCTTTCTTT
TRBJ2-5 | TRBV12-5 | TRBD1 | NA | CASGLPGTGETQYF | TGTGCTAGTGGTTTGCCAGGGACAGGGGAGACCCAGTACTTC
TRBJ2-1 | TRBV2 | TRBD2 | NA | CASSRTSGISEQFF | TGTGCCAGCAGTAGGACTAGCGGGATTAGTGAGCAGTTCTTC
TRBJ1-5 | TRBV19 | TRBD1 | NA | CASSIGQGVNNQPQHF | TGTGCCAGTAGTATAGGCCAGGGGGTTAACAATCAGCCCCAGCATTTT
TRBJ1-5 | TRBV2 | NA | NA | CASMREGRGPQHF | TGTGCCAGCATGAGAGAGGGAAGGGGGCCCCAGCATTTT
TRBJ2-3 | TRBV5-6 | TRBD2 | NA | CASSLTGGSGRKPDTQYF | TGTGCCAGCAGCTTGACGGGGGGTAGCGGGAGGAAGCCAGATACGCAGTATTTT
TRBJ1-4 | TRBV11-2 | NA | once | CASSLDQWHTNEKLFF | TGTGCCAGCAGCTTAGATCAGTGGCATACTAATGAAAAACTGTTTTTT
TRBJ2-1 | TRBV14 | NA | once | CASSVPGAYNEQFF | TGTGCCAGCAGCGTCCCCGGGGCCTACAATGAGCAGTTCTTC
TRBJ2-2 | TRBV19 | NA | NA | CASSIRAGTGNTGELFF | TGTGCCAGTAGCATACGGGCCGGGACTGGGAACACCGGGGAGCTGTTTTTT
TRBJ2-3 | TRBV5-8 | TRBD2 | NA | CASSLAASGDWMDTQYF | TGTGCCAGCAGCTTGGCGGCTAGCGGGGATTGGATGGATACGCAGTATTTT
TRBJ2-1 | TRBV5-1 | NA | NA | CASSRPDAGAYNEQFF | TGCGCCAGCAGCCGACCGGACGCGGGCGCCTACAATGAGCAGTTCTTC
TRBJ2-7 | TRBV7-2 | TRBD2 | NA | CASSTGLAGVQYF | TGTGCCAGCAGCACGGGACTAGCGGGAGTGCAGTACTTC
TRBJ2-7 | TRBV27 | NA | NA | CASSFSSSYEQYF | TGTGCCAGCAGTTTTAGTTCCTCCTACGAGCAGTACTTC
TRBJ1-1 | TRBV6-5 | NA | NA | CASSYSGVNTEAFF | TGTGCCAGCAGTTACTCGGGTGTGAACACTGAAGCTTTCTTT
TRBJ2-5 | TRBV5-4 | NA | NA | CASSPGALQETQYF | TGTGCCAGCAGCCCCGGGGCCCTGCAAGAGACCCAGTACTTC
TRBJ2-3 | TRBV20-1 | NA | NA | CSVGTLGQYF | TGCAGTGTTGGGACCTTGGGGCAGTATTTT
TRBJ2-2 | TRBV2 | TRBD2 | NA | CASSGLADGTGELFF | TGTGCCAGCAGTGGGCTAGCGGACGGAACCGGGGAGCTGTTTTTT
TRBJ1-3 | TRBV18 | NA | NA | CASSPQRTRRTGNTIYF | TGTGCCAGCTCACCCCAAAGGACACGGAGGACTGGAAACACCATATATTTT
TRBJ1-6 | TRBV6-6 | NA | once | CASSYDLQGNSPLHF | TGTGCCAGCAGTTACGATCTTCAGGGCAACTCACCCCTCCACTTT
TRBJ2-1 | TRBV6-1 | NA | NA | CASSWDTSPYNEQFF | TGTGCCAGCAGCTGGGACACCTCCCCCTACAATGAGCAGTTCTTC
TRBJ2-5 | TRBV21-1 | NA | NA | CASILQGSQETQYF | TGTGCCAGCATTTTACAGGGAAGCCAAGAGACCCAGTACTTC
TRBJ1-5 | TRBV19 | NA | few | CASSITGTSNQPQHF | TGTGCCAGTAGTATAACGGGCACTAGCAATCAGCCCCAGCATTTT
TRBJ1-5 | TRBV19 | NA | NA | CASSVSSRGIRSNQPQHF | TGTGCCAGTAGTGTATCCAGTAGGGGGATAAGGAGCAATCAGCCCCAGCATTTT
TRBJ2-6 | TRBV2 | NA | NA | CTFQGLDSGANVLTF | TGCACCTTTCAGGGATTAGACTCTGGGGCCAACGTCCTGACTTTC
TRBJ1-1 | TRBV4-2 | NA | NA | CASSQDSWIMNTEAFF | TGTGCCAGCAGCCAAGATAGTTGGATTATGAACACTGAAGCTTTCTTT
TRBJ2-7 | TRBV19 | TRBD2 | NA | CASSMTSGHERQYF | TGTGCCAGTAGTATGACTAGCGGGCACGAACGGCAGTACTTC
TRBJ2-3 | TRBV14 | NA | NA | CASSQDWLEDTQYF | TGTGCCAGCAGCCAAGATTGGCTAGAAGATACGCAGTATTTT
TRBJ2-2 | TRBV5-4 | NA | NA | CASSLAGGSTGELFF | TGTGCCAGCAGCTTGGCTGGTGGGAGCACCGGGGAGCTGTTTTTT
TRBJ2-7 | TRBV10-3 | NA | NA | CAISPSSYEQYF | TGTGCCATCAGCCCAAGCTCCTACGAGCAGTACTTC
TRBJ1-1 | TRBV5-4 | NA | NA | CASSLDANTEAFF | TGTGCCAGCAGCTTGGACGCGAACACTGAAGCTTTCTTT
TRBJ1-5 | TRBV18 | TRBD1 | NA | CASSPAGQAANQPQHF | TGTGCCAGCTCACCGGCAGGACAGGCAGCGAATCAGCCCCAGCATTTT
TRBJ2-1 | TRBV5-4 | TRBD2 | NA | CASSLIGAASGRRAYNEQFF | TGTGCCAGCAGCTTAATCGGTGCGGCTAGCGGGAGGAGGGCCTACAATGAGCAGTTCTTC
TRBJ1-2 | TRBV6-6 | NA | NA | CASSSNRAYGYTF | TGTGCCAGCAGCTCCAACAGGGCCTATGGCTACACCTTC
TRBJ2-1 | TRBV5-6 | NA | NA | CASSFYMGNEQFF | TGTGCCAGCAGCTTCTACATGGGCAATGAGCAGTTCTTC
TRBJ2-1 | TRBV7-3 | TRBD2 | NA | CASSRTGLAGPNEQFF | TGTGCCAGCAGCCGAACGGGACTAGCGGGTCCTAATGAGCAGTTCTTC